This T cell receptor beta chain originates from a study of blood T cell repertoires in COVID-19 (dated by TCRdb to between 2020 and 2021). Context from the whole study: Collaborator samples came from the United States, Italy and Spain and covered acute and convalescent phases of COVID-19. The prospective study material was composed of cDNA or gDNA derived from T cells, B-cell-depleted T cells, or PBMCs. Deeply sampled blood TCRbeta repertoires from subjects exposed to, actively infected with, or recovered from COVID-19 were included in the dataset. The repertoires were made available in a free public database intended to serve as a resource for research on the immune response to SARS-CoV-2. Samples were obtained from the ongoing ImmuneRACE study (first 160 participants) and from some 1,300 subjects provided by 6 global collaborators. Nearly every sample came with metadata listing a de-identified subject ID, COVID-19 status, age in years and sex. Where HLA class I and class II types were available, the types were taken from metadata supplied by the sample provider, not from assay-based typing. Beyond this particular receptor, the publication reports: How much clinical and demographic metadata was included differed by source and by participant, and the metadata was provided uncurated.

At one collaborating source in Seattle, patients were enrolled during active infection and were followed longitudinally through the course of disease. Collaborating institutions collected whole blood in K2EDTA tubes following their own protocols. For TCRbeta analysis, collaborator samples were shipped as frozen whole blood, as isolated PBMCs, or as DNA extracted from either sample type. As concerns this clone: Which antigen it targets is not known. Base qualities are not recorded, but no much larger clone differs from it by a single base.

TCRbeta CDR3 regions were amplified from genomic DNA by means of the immunoSEQ Assay, a bias-controlled multiplex PCR. The authors' analysis ran thus. Nucleated cell counts per sample were estimated from amplification of reference gene primers within the assay. To quantify the absolute abundance of each unique TCRbeta CDR3 rearrangement, sequence reads were collapsed and filtered. For each sample, productive Simpson clonality was calculated as the square root of Simpson's diversity index across productive rearrangements. TCRdb's version of the immuneACCESS table is confined to in-frame rearrangements and falls short of the full clone set. An unresolved V gene accounts for under half of the shortfall where checked; the remainder is of unknown origin. The V and J calls and clone size come from that table; D and trimming were worked out from the DNA. This sample comprises more than 200,000 clones, approximately 90% of them detected only once. The ten largest clones add up to 11% of the sample.

The germline V and J ends show losses of 0 bases and 2 bases respectively, and no gene match explains 6 bases of the junction. The germline V gene gives CDR1 as MGHRA and CDR2 as YSYEKL. The CDR3 starts with the cysteine, ends with the phenylalanine, and has 17 residues. Solely the CDR3 DNA is kept, with 51 bases framed from the first base. The clonotype was recovered from a man in his forties or fifties with COVID-19, enrolled during active disease. Material: peripheral blood. The rearrangement joined TRBV4-1 to TRBJ2-2; 7 central nucleotides agree with TRBD1. The base sequence is TGCGCCAGCAGCCAAGACTTTGGGACAGCAAACACCGGGGAGCTGTTTTTT. Its translation is CASSQDFGTANTGELFF.